The 31 T cell receptor beta chains listed next were all sequenced from one sample in a study of T cells after posttransplantation cyclophosphamide. The table came from immunoSEQ multiplex PCR; TCRdb's copy has only in-frame clones and leaves some out. This sample carries more than 5,500 clones, about 98% of them seen once, and the ten largest clones take about 0.88%. Sequenced: memory CD4+ T cells sorted from PBMCs. The receptors here all came from a man in his forties or fifties in good health, CMV-negative, and a related stem cell transplant donor.

V usage is TRBV6-5 and J usage is TRBJ2-5; 10 bases fit TRBD1. With V trimmed by 4 bases and J by 3 bases, 5 bases remained unmatched. CDR3 length: 15 amino acids. Germline assignment: CDR1 MNHEY and CDR2 SVGAGI. The CDR3 DNA is TGTGCCAGCAGTTCGCCCGGGACAGGGGAAGAGACCCAGTACTTC. Translating it yields CASSSPGTGEETQYF.

This clone came up once. V usage is TRBV28 and J usage is TRBJ2-1; D remains ambiguous. CDR3 length equals 15 residues. The ends were cut back, 2 bases at V and 0 bases at J, with 8 bases in the middle. From germline, CDR1 is MDHEN and CDR2 SYDVKM. CDR3 DNA sequence: TGTGCCAGCAGTTTAGCCGGTTACTCCTACAATGAGCAGTTCTTC. The encoded protein is CASSLAGYSYNEQFF.

This sequence joins TRBV28 and TRBJ1-1; D gene unclear. This CDR3 spans 14 amino acids. Between the trimmed V and J ends, which lost 5 bases and 6 bases, there was a span of 16 bases. Germline V gene lookup returns CDR1 MDHEN and CDR2 SYDVKM. The CDR3 region is CASSRLTTRAEAFF. DNA of the CDR3: TGTGCCAGCAGTCGACTCACGACGAGAGCTGAAGCTTTCTTT.

The chain links TRBV28 to TRBJ2-1; possible D gene TRBD2, 5 bases. This CDR3 comprises 12 residues. Trimming pared 2 bases from V and 12 bases from J, leaving 11 bases between. Germline V gene data show CDR1 as MDHEN and CDR2 as SYDVKM. The CDR3 here is CASSLAPGRQFF. Written as DNA, the CDR3 is TGTGCCAGCAGTTTAGCCCCGGGAAGGCAGTTCTTC.

V and J are TRBV6-6 and TRBJ1-5, with TRBD1 as a possible D gene (5 bases). Germline loops: CDR1 MNHNY, CDR2 SVGAGI (reference sequence). The CDR3 length is 14 residues. Trimming shortened V by 6 bases and J by 5 bases, and 14 bases separated the two germline ends. The CDR3 DNA reads TGTGCCAGCAGAGGACAAAAAGGGGATCAGCCCCAGCATTTT. This encodes CASRGQKGDQPQHF.

The chain employs TRBV30 and TRBJ1-4; 8 nucleotides line up with TRBD1. J was trimmed by 10 bases and V by 1 base; bases with no gene match: 17. CDR1 and CDR2 (germline): GTSNPN, SVGIG (reference sequence). The CDR3 consists of 17 residues. The CDR3 DNA sequence: TGTGCCTGGAGTGCCCACTACGACAGGGGAGGTGGTAGAAAACTGTTTTTT. Translating it yields CAWSAHYDRGGGRKLFF.

The chain joins TRBV11-3 to TRBJ1-6; TRBD1 is a possible D gene (5 bases). The CDR3 totals 14 residues. CDR1 and CDR2 from the germline V gene are SGHNT and YENEEA. V shed 1 base and J shed 10 bases, with 11 bases lying between them. The DNA of the CDR3 is TGTGCCAGCAGCTTAGGGGGGGTGGAATCACCCCTCCACTTT. Translated: CASSLGGVESPLHF. Variable domain in full (rest from reference TRBV11-3 and TRBJ1-6): EAGVVQSPRYKIIEKKQPVAFWCNPISGHNTLYWYLQNLGQGPELLIRYENEEAVDDSQLPKDRFSAERLKGVDSTLKIQPAELGDSAVYLCASSLGGVESPLHFGNGTRLTVT.

The chain couples TRBV6-4 to TRBJ2-1; 11 nucleotides agree with TRBD2. The J segment lost 5 bases and the V segment lost 5 bases, leaving 5 bases of the junction unmatched. The CDR3 length is 15 residues. Germline V gene data show CDR1 as MRHNA and CDR2 as SNTAGT. The CDR3 spells CASSSLAGGHNEQFF. CDR3 nucleotides: TGTGCCAGCAGTTCTCTAGCGGGGGGACACAATGAGCAGTTCTTC.

The chain carries TRBV19 and TRBJ1-5; perhaps TRBD1 as D (5 bases). The CDR3 totals 15 residues. V lost 7 bases and J 0 bases, leaving 13 bases between the germline ends. Germline V gene lookup returns CDR1 LNHDA and CDR2 SQIVND (reference sequence). In DNA, the CDR3 is TGTGCCAGTACCCAATCGGACAATAGCAATCAGCCCCAGCATTTT. Encoded protein: CASTQSDNSNQPQHF.

This sequence joins TRBV7-3 and TRBJ2-3; 13 bases are a match to TRBD2. CDR3 length: 16 amino acids. Germline V gene data show CDR1 as SGHTA and CDR2 as FQGTGA. With V trimmed by 4 bases and J by 4 bases, 5 bases remained unmatched. The chain's CDR3 is CASSSGLAGEADTQYF. CDR3 sequence (DNA): TGTGCCAGCAGCTCCGGACTAGCGGGAGAGGCAGATACGCAGTATTTT.

The V call is TRBV11-3, the J call TRBJ2-1, with D possibly matching TRBD2 (6 bases). V was shortened by 4 bases and J by 6 bases, with 16 bases between the two germline ends. This CDR3 is built from 15 residues. Per germline, CDR1 SGHNT and CDR2 YENEEA. The CDR3 loop reads CASSSYGSGGNEQFF. CDR3 bases: TGTGCCAGCAGCTCGTACGGGAGTGGCGGCAATGAGCAGTTCTTC.

Regarding this clone: A read error may account for a junction end that differs from germline. The V call is TRBV11-2, the J call TRBJ1-1; 8 bases line up with TRBD1. The germline V gene encodes CDR1 SGHAT and CDR2 FQNNGV. This CDR3 comprises 13 residues. The CDR3: CASSLTTDRGTLF. DNA for the CDR3: TGTGCCAGCAGCTTAACAACAGACAGGGGAACTCTCTTT.

V and J are TRBV6-6 and TRBJ2-5, with D possibly TRBD1 on 6 matching bases. In germline, CDR1 is MNHNY, CDR2 SVGAGI (reference sequence). This CDR3 is built from 15 residues. Trimming shortened V by 5 bases and J by 2 bases, and 15 bases separated the two germline ends. This CDR3 reads CASSPSWTAQETQYF. CDR3 nucleotide sequence: TGTGCCAGCAGTCCGTCTTGGACAGCGCAAGAGACCCAGTACTTC.

The chain recombines TRBV4-1 with TRBJ2-3; 11 positions match TRBD2. The CDR3 has 19 amino acids. J lost 1 base, V lost 4 bases, and 13 bases had no gene match. Germline loops: CDR1 MGHRA, CDR2 YSYEKL. Here the CDR3 reads CASSLLRGTSGRGTDTQYF. The CDR3 nucleotides read TGCGCCAGCAGCCTCTTAAGGGGCACTAGCGGGAGAGGCACAGATACGCAGTATTTT.

The chain has TRBV10-3 and TRBJ1-4, with D perhaps TRBD1 (6 bases). The CDR3 sequence is 15 residues long. The germline V and J ends were trimmed by 6 bases and 0 bases, with 11 bases remaining between them. Germline values: CDR1 ENHRY, CDR2 SYGVKD. CDR3 protein: CAIRTGLATNEKLFF. The CDR3 DNA is TGTGCCATCAGGACAGGCCTTGCAACTAATGAAAAACTGTTTTTT.

The genes are TRBV18 and TRBJ2-5; 8 nucleotides align to TRBD1. The CDR3 length is 14 residues. Germline V gives CDR1 KGHSH, CDR2 LQKENI. Trimming removed 2 bases from V and 4 bases from J; junction bases left unmatched: 3. The DNA for the CDR3 is TGTGCCAGCTCACCATTCGACAGGGGAGAGACCCAGTACTTC. It translates to CASSPFDRGETQYF.

V is TRBV5-1 and J is TRBJ2-7; a weak D match, TRBD2 (5 bases). The CDR3 spans 15 residues. Trimming removed 0 bases at V and 4 bases at J, with 14 bases between. CDR1 and CDR2 from the germline V gene are SGHRS and YFSETQ. The chain's CDR3 is CASSLAPGLGYEQYF. The CDR3 bases are TGCGCCAGCAGCTTGGCGCCGGGATTGGGGTACGAGCAGTACTTC. The complete variable domain, with remaining parts taken from reference TRBV5-1 and TRBJ2-7, reads KAGVTQTPRYLIKTRGQQVTLSCSPISGHRSVSWYQQTPGQGLQFLFEYFSETQRNKGNFPGRFSGRQFSNSRSEMNVSTLELGDSALYLCASSLAPGLGYEQYFGPGTRLTVT.

The V and J genes are TRBV28 and TRBJ2-2, with a possible D match to TRBD2 (5 bases). Trimming left V 7 bases short and J 3 bases short, with 9 bases between. CDR3 size: 13 residues. CDR1 and CDR2 (germline): MDHEN, SYDVKM. CDR3 residues: CASIRRDTGELFF. CDR3 nucleotide sequence: TGTGCCAGCATTCGGCGGGACACCGGGGAGCTGTTTTTT.

J is TRBJ1-1 and V is TRBV19; weak D call: TRBD1 (5 bases). Germline-derived CDR1 and CDR2 are LNHDA and SQIVND (reference sequence). This CDR3 spans 16 amino acids. V was cut by 0 bases and J by 1 base, with 12 bases left in between. CDR3 sequence: CASSIDWGGSNTEAFF. The CDR3 nucleotides read TGTGCCAGTAGTATAGATTGGGGCGGTTCGAACACTGAAGCTTTCTTT.

The chain uses TRBV5-1 and TRBJ2-1; 9 bases are shared with TRBD2. CDR1 and CDR2 from the germline V gene are SGHRS and YFSETQ. The CDR3 consists of 15 residues. Germline trimming cut 7 bases from V and 9 bases from J; bases unmatched to any gene: 14. DNA of the CDR3: TGCGCCAGCTCCGGGGCGGGAGGGCCTGACGGTGAGCAGTTCTTC. Translating gives CASSGAGGPDGEQFF.

The gene calls are TRBV19 and TRBJ2-7; D is possibly TRBD2 (6 bases). The length of the CDR3 is 14 residues. Between the trimmed V and J ends, which lost 5 bases and 6 bases, there was a span of 17 bases. Germline V CDR1 and CDR2: LNHDA, SQIVND (reference sequence). The CDR3 loop is CASSPQSQGGEQYF. The CDR3 DNA sequence: TGTGCCAGTAGTCCGCAATCTCAGGGAGGCGAGCAGTACTTC.

This chain uses TRBV30 with TRBJ2-7; D remains unclear. Trimming took off 1 base at V and 3 bases at J, with 7 bases between the two ends. The CDR3 covers 12 residues. CDR1 GTSNPN and CDR2 SVGIG come from the germline V gene (reference sequence). The CDR3 region is CAWSAVLYEQYF. DNA for the CDR3: TGTGCCTGGAGTGCGGTCCTCTACGAGCAGTACTTC.

The chain carries TRBV6-5 and TRBJ1-2, with 7 nucleotides matching TRBD1. Germline CDR1 is MNHEY and CDR2 is SVGAGI. The length of the CDR3 is 12 residues. V lost 7 bases and J lost 8; bases outside the gene matches: 7. CDR3 region: CASTTGDRGYTF. In DNA, the CDR3 is TGTGCCAGCACCACAGGGGATAGAGGCTACACCTTC.

This chain links TRBV6-4 with TRBJ2-5; the match to TRBD2 covers 7 bases. The CDR3 length is 17 residues. V shed 5 bases and J 3 bases; nucleotides not matched to a gene: 15. Germline CDR1 reads MRHNA; CDR2 reads SNTAGT. This chain's CDR3 is CASSTPKAGAPEETQYF. CDR3 coding DNA: TGTGCCAGCAGTACTCCTAAGGCGGGAGCGCCAGAAGAGACCCAGTACTTC.

This rearrangement joins TRBV19 to TRBJ2-7; TRBD1 agrees at 10 bases. The germline V gene encodes CDR1 LNHDA and CDR2 SQIVND (reference sequence). The CDR3 runs 13 residues. Trimming removed 9 bases from V and 4 bases from J; junction bases left unmatched: 6. The CDR3: CASRQGAGYEQYF. The CDR3 DNA reads TGTGCCAGCAGACAGGGGGCAGGGTACGAGCAGTACTTC.

Only one count was recorded for this clone. This chain connects TRBV14 to TRBJ2-7; 16 bases line up with TRBD2. The CDR3 consists of 24 residues. Germline loops: CDR1 SGHDN, CDR2 FVKESK. Trimming took 1 base from V and 2 from J; bases not matched to a gene: 23. The CDR3 is CASSQGMILWGLAGGTGHPYEQYF. CDR3 nucleotide sequence: TGTGCCAGCAGCCAAGGGATGATCCTATGGGGACTAGCGGGAGGGACGGGGCATCCCTACGAGCAGTACTTC. Together with reference TRBV14 and TRBJ2-7, the CDR3 gives the full variable domain: EAGVTQFPSHSVIEKGQTVTLRCDPISGHDNLYWYRRVMGKEIKFLLHFVKESKQDESGMPNNRFLAERTGGTYSTLKVQPAELEDSGVYFCASSQGMILWGLAGGTGHPYEQYFGPGTRLTVT.

CDR3 DNA: TGTGCCAGCAGCTTGGTATCGGACTATGGCTACACCTTC. Its translation is CASSLVSDYGYTF. The V gene is TRBV5-4, the J gene TRBJ1-2; D is unclear. The CDR3 consists of 13 residues. Between the trimmed V and J ends, which lost 0 bases and 3 bases, there was a span of 6 bases. The germline V gene encodes CDR1 SGHNT and CDR2 YYREEE (reference sequence).

J is TRBJ1-1 and V is TRBV7-2; D is uncertain. Germline CDR1 and CDR2: SGHTA and FQGNSA. The length of the CDR3 is 14 residues. V lost 1 base and J lost 5, with 11 bases in between. CDR3 coding DNA: TGTGCCAGCAGCTTAGACGGGTACGGAACTGAAGCTTTCTTT. Encoded protein: CASSLDGYGTEAFF.

This sequence joins TRBV5-6 and TRBJ2-3; 8 bases align to TRBD2. CDR3 length: 16 residues. Trimming cost V 0 bases and J 0 bases; bases outside gene matches: 3. The germline V gene has CDR1 SGHDT and CDR2 YYEEEE. CDR3 DNA sequence: TGTGCCAGCAGCTTGGCGGGGGGGAGGAGCACAGATACGCAGTATTTT. It is translated as CASSLAGGRSTDTQYF.

The rearrangement uses TRBV19 and TRBJ1-1; D remains ambiguous. The V end was cut by 6 bases, the J end by 3 bases, with 14 bases between. CDR1 and CDR2 from the germline V gene are LNHDA and SQIVND (reference sequence). The CDR3 has 14 residues. CDR3: CASRRESLHTEAFF. CDR3 DNA: TGTGCCAGTAGACGGGAGAGTCTACACACTGAAGCTTTCTTT.

The rearrangement joins TRBV11-2 to TRBJ1-4; D may be TRBD1 (5 bases). CDR3 size: 15 residues. CDR1 and CDR2 from the germline V gene are SGHAT and FQNNGV. Trimming left V 4 bases short and J 0 bases short, with 9 bases between. DNA of the CDR3: TGTGCCAGCAGCTCAGACAGCGCAACTAATGAAAAACTGTTTTTT. This translates into CASSSDSATNEKLFF.